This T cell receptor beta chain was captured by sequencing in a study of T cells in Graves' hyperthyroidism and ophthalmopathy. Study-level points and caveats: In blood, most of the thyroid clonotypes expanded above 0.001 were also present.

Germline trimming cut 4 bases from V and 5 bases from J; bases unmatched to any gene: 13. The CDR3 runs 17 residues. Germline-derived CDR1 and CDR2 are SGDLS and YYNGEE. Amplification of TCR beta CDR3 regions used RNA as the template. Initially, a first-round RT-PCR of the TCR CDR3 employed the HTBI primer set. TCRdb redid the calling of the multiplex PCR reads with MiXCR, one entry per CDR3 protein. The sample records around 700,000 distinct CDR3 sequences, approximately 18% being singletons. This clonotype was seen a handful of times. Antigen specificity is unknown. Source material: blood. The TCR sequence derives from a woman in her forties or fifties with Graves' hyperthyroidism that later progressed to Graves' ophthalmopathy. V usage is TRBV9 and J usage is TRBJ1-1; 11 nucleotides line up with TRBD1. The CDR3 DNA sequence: TGTGCCAGCAGCTTGTCGGGTGGGGGACAGGGGGAAACTGAAGCTTTCTTT. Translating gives CASSLSGGGQGETEAFF.